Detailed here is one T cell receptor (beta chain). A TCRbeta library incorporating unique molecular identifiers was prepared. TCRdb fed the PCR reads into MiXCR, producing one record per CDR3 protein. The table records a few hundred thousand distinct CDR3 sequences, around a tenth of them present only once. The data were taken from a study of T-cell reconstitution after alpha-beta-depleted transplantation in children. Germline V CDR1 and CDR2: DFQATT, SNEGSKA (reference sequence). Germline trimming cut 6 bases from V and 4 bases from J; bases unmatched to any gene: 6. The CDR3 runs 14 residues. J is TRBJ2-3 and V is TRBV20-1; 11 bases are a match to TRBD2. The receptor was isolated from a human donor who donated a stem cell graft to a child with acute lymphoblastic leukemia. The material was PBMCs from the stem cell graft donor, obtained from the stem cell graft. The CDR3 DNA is TGCAGTGCGCGACTAGCGGGACTCTCAGATACGCAGTATTTT. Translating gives CSARLAGLSDTQYF.